One sample yielded the 6 T cell receptor beta chains listed below, sequenced in a study of cytomegalovirus exposure and HLA in healthy donors. In the PCR, 60 Vbeta and 13 Jbeta primers were used. Generated by immunoSEQ multiplex PCR, the TCRdb table keeps only in-frame clones and is missing some. The sample lists some 150,000 clones, roughly 80% seen once, with 0.77% in the top ten. Specimen: PBMCs. These receptor sequences come from a young woman in good health and CMV-seronegative.

This chain uses TRBV2 with TRBJ1-1; D gene ambiguous. CDR3 length: 12 amino acids. CDR1 is SNHLY and CDR2 is FYNNEI in the germline V gene. V dropped 5 bases and J dropped 5 bases, with 9 bases sitting between them. The CDR3 bases are TGTGCCAGCAGTCGGGAAAGTACTGAAGCTTTCTTT. It specifies CASSRESTEAFF.

This chain connects TRBV2 to TRBJ2-7, with 9 bases matching TRBD1. The V gene end was trimmed by 8 bases and the J gene end by 6 bases; junction bases not matched to a gene: 11. Per germline, CDR1 SNHLY and CDR2 FYNNEI. CDR3 length: 14 amino acids. The CDR3 nucleotides are TGTGCCAGCCTATTCCGGGACAGGGCCGCCGAGCAGTACTTC. Protein sequence: CASLFRDRAAEQYF. The full variable domain, completed using reference TRBV2 and TRBJ2-7, is EPEVTQTPSHQVTQMGQEVILRCVPISNHLYFYWYRQILGQKVEFLVSFYNNEISEKSEIFDDQFSVERPDGSNFTLKIRSTKLEDSAMYFCASLFRDRAAEQYFGPGTRLTVT.

The gene calls are TRBV28 and TRBJ1-5, with TRBD1 matching over 9 bases. This CDR3 contains 15 residues. Per the germline V gene, CDR1 is MDHEN and CDR2 is SYDVKM. The ends lost 5 bases at V and 7 bases at J; junction bases unmatched: 9. Written as DNA, the CDR3 is TGTGCCAGCAGTCCAGGACAGGGGCAAGGGCAGCCCCAGCATTTT. This encodes CASSPGQGQGQPQHF. Full variable domain (outside the CDR3, taken from reference TRBV28 and TRBJ1-5): DVKVTQSSRYLVKRTGEKVFLECVQDMDHENMFWYRQDPGLGLRLIYFSYDVKMKEKGDIPEGYSVSREKKERFSLILESASTNQTSMYLCASSPGQGQGQPQHFGDGTRLSIL.

The rearrangement joins TRBV10-2 to TRBJ2-5; D is uncertain. The V end lost 5 bases, the J end lost 0 bases, and 13 bases lay between the germline ends. This CDR3 has 15 amino acids. Germline-derived CDR1 and CDR2 are WSHSY and SAAADI. The CDR3 is CASSKITRNQETQYF. The CDR3, as DNA: TGCGCCAGCAGTAAGATCACCAGGAACCAAGAGACCCAGTACTTC.

The chain links TRBV4-2 to TRBJ2-1; TRBD1 might be the D (5 bases). CDR1 and CDR2 (germline): LGHNA, YNFKEQ. The V end lost 0 bases, the J end lost 4 bases, and 13 bases lay between the germline ends. The CDR3 length is 16 residues. The chain's CDR3 is CASSQEVRQIYNEQFF. CDR3 in DNA: TGTGCCAGCAGCCAAGAGGTACGACAGATATACAATGAGCAGTTCTTC.

This clone has more than one count but fewer than ten. As DNA, the CDR3 is TGTGCCAGCAGTGGACAGGGGCTCTATGGCTACACCTTC. Translating it yields CASSGQGLYGYTF. The chain links TRBV6-1 to TRBJ1-2; 8 bases map to TRBD1. CDR3 size: 13 residues. Losses at the gene ends were 4 bases for V and 4 bases for J; bases not matched to a gene: 2. Germline CDR1 and CDR2: MNHNS and SASEGT.